These 24 T cell receptor beta chains were all obtained from the same sample, sequenced in a study of blood T cell repertoires in COVID-19 (TCRdb year 2020). Receptor libraries were prepared by the immunoSEQ multiplex PCR assay. TCRdb obtained this table from immuneACCESS and retained in-frame rearrangements with V and J assigned. These tables miss some clones; where compared with another copy, unresolved V genes account for less than half of the shortfall, and the remainder is unexplained. The sample contains fewer than 500,000 clones, roughly 91% of them found a single time. Around 4.5% of the sample is in the top ten clones. The sample was peripheral blood. The receptor source for this set is a woman between 25 and 40 years old with acute or convalescent COVID-19.

The rearrangement joins TRBV9 to TRBJ2-2; 7 nucleotides line up with TRBD1. The V gene end was trimmed by 4 bases and the J gene end by 3 bases; junction bases not matched to a gene: 6. Germline values: CDR1 SGDLS, CDR2 YYNGEE. There are 15 residues in the CDR3. The CDR3 loop is CASSSGDSYTGELFF. The DNA for the CDR3 is TGTGCCAGCAGCTCCGGGGACAGCTACACCGGGGAGCTGTTTTTT.

The genes are TRBV5-6 and TRBJ2-7; no definite D call. This CDR3 contains 13 residues. V dropped 0 bases and J dropped 4 bases, with 8 bases sitting between them. Per germline, CDR1 SGHDT and CDR2 YYEEEE. The CDR3 nucleotides read TGTGCCAGCAGCTTGGGTGTCGGTTACGAGCAGTACTTC. Protein sequence: CASSLGVGYEQYF.

V usage is TRBV5-6 and J usage is TRBJ2-5, with 9 bases matching TRBD1. Germline CDR1 SGHDT, CDR2 YYEEEE. This CDR3 has 14 residues. Trimming at V came to 6 bases and at J to 7 bases, leaving 10 bases not matched to a gene. The CDR3 protein is CASTLDRGFGTQYF. CDR3 DNA sequence: TGTGCCAGCACTCTGGACAGGGGTTTTGGGACCCAGTACTTC.

The V call is TRBV7-2, the J call TRBJ2-1; TRBD2 matches at 12 bases. The CDR3 sequence is 17 residues long. Germline lookup yields CDR1 SGHTA and CDR2 FQGNSA. V lost 5 bases to trimming and J lost 1 base; unmatched junction nucleotides: 6. The CDR3 nucleotides read TGTGCCAGCAGCATGACTAGCGGGGGCGGTTCCTACAATGAGCAGTTCTTC. Residues: CASSMTSGGGSYNEQFF.

In nucleotides, the CDR3 is TGCGCCAGCAGCCATCCTACCGGGGACAGGGTTGGCTACACCTTC. Translating it yields CASSHPTGDRVGYTF. The J gene is TRBJ1-2, the V gene TRBV4-1; TRBD1 matches 9 bases. V was clipped by 3 bases and J by 7 bases; unmatched bases: 9. Germline CDR1 reads MGHRA; CDR2 reads YSYEKL. The CDR3 spans 15 residues.

This clone was detected once. V is TRBV2 and J is TRBJ2-5; no firm D call. CDR1 is SNHLY and CDR2 is FYNNEI in the germline V gene. The V gene lost 7 bases and the J gene lost 1 base, with 10 bases spanning the gap. The CDR3 has 13 residues. The CDR3 here is CASIFDFQETQYF. The CDR3 DNA follows: TGTGCCAGCATATTCGACTTCCAAGAGACCCAGTACTTC.

V is TRBV7-4 and J is TRBJ2-7; 11 bases align to TRBD2. Germline assignment: CDR1 SGHVT and CDR2 SQSDAQ. J gave up 7 bases and V 6 bases, and 11 bases lay outside the gene matches. This CDR3 is built from 15 residues. CDR3 protein: CASRIGLAGRAEQYF. The CDR3 nucleotides are TGTGCCAGCAGGATCGGACTAGCGGGCAGAGCTGAGCAGTACTTC.

CDR3 coding DNA: TGTGCCAGCAGCCAAGCAAAACAGGGGGCGCGTGGCTACACCTTC. This encodes CASSQAKQGARGYTF. This chain uses TRBV3-1 (or the pseudogene TRBV3-2) with TRBJ1-2; 9 bases are shared with TRBD1. This CDR3 is built from 15 residues. Germline loops: CDR1 LGHDT, CDR2 YNNKEL (reference sequence). Trimming removed 1 base from V and 7 bases from J; junction bases left unmatched: 7.

The gene calls are TRBV3-1 (or the pseudogene TRBV3-2) and TRBJ1-2; unclear D gene. This CDR3 is built from 13 residues. V was shortened by 2 bases and J by 4 bases, with 8 bases between the two germline ends. Per the germline V gene, CDR1 is LGHDT and CDR2 is YNNKEL (reference sequence). CDR3 sequence (DNA): TGTGCCAGCAGCCAATCTCAGGCCTATGGCTACACCTTC. Residues: CASSQSQAYGYTF.

This chain links TRBV19 with TRBJ1-1; D remains ambiguous. This CDR3 contains 17 residues. Germline V lookup: CDR1 LNHDA, CDR2 SQIVND (reference sequence). V lost 3 bases, J lost 0 bases, and 17 bases lay in between. The CDR3 region has the DNA TGTGCCAGTAGTATGTTAGCACAGCGGACGATGAACACTGAAGCTTTCTTT. It codes for CASSMLAQRTMNTEAFF.

The V and J genes are TRBV5-1 and TRBJ2-3, with 13 bases matching TRBD2. V was pared by 6 bases and J by 5 bases, with 9 bases of the junction left unmatched. Germline CDR1 reads SGHRS; CDR2 reads YFSETQ. This CDR3 is 16 amino acids long. CDR3 residues: CASTQLAGGLGDTQYF. The CDR3 DNA sequence: TGCGCCAGCACCCAACTAGCGGGGGGGCTCGGAGATACGCAGTATTTT.

CDR3 nucleotides: TGTGCCAGCAGCCCCGTGTGGCCCCCGGGTAATTCACCCCTCCACTTT. It translates to CASSPVWPPGNSPLHF. The chain recombines TRBV7-8 with TRBJ1-6; D remains ambiguous. Germline CDR1 SGHVS, CDR2 FQNEAQ. The ends were cut back, 5 bases at V and 6 bases at J, with 17 bases in the middle. This CDR3 comprises 16 residues. Looking up the rest from reference TRBV7-8 and TRBJ1-6 gives the full variable domain: GAGVSQSPRYKVAKRGQDVALRCDPISGHVSLFWYQQALGQGPEFLTYFQNEAQLDKSGLPSDRFFAERPEGSVSTLKIQRTQQEDSAVYLCASSPVWPPGNSPLHFGNGTRLTVT.

Worth noting for this clone: In the same sample, other DNA sequences code for this CDR3. This rearrangement joins TRBV18 to TRBJ1-1, with TRBD1 identical over 8 bases. Germline V gene data show CDR1 as KGHSH and CDR2 as LQKENI. This CDR3 is 14 amino acids long. V lost 6 bases to trimming and J lost 1 base; unmatched junction nucleotides: 4. CDR3 amino acids: CASSPGTGNTEAFF. In DNA form, the CDR3 reads TGTGCCAGCTCCCCCGGGACAGGGAACACTGAAGCTTTCTTT.

V gene TRBV5-4 combines with J gene TRBJ2-4; TRBD2 aligns across 9 bases. The V segment lost 2 bases and the J segment 7 bases; nucleotides outside the gene matches: 10. The CDR3 is 16 amino acids. Germline V gene sequence: CDR1 SGHNT, CDR2 YYREEE (reference sequence). In DNA form, the CDR3 reads TGTGCCAGCAGCTTCTCCAGCGGGGGGTCCTGGAACATTCAGTACTTC. Its protein product is CASSFSSGGSWNIQYF.

To note about this clone: This CDR3 is also generated by other DNA sequences in the sample. The rearrangement joins TRBV6-5 to TRBJ1-2; D gene unclear. The germline V and J ends were trimmed by 6 bases and 0 bases, with 8 bases remaining between them. CDR3 size: 13 residues. The germline V gene has CDR1 MNHEY and CDR2 SVGAGI. CDR3: CASSPGANYGYTF. CDR3 bases: TGTGCCAGCAGCCCGGGAGCTAACTATGGCTACACCTTC.

CDR3 residues: CASSLGTEFYEQYF. The CDR3 DNA follows: TGTGCCAGCAGCCTTGGCACAGAATTTTACGAGCAGTACTTC. The chain joins TRBV3-1 (or the pseudogene TRBV3-2) to TRBJ2-7; D is unresolved. CDR1 is LGHDT, CDR2 YNNKEL, per germline (reference sequence). The CDR3 consists of 14 residues. Trimming removed 4 bases from V and 4 bases from J, with 14 bases in between.

This clone showed up just once. The rearrangement links TRBV7-3 to TRBJ2-7, with D tentatively TRBD2 (5 bases). The V end was cut by 5 bases, the J end by 4 bases, with 15 bases between. The CDR3 sequence is 14 residues long. In germline, CDR1 is SGHTA, CDR2 FQGTGA. DNA of the CDR3: TGTGCCAGCAGCCCGGGCGAGGGATATTACGAGCAGTACTTC. Translating gives CASSPGEGYYEQYF.

The V and J genes are TRBV19 and TRBJ1-5; D is undetermined. Germline-derived CDR1 and CDR2 are LNHDA and SQIVND (reference sequence). Trimming stripped 7 bases from V and 3 bases from J, with 10 bases between. The CDR3 has 13 amino acids. CDR3 sequence reads: CASNQENNQPQHF. The CDR3 DNA sequence: TGTGCCAGTAATCAGGAAAACAATCAGCCCCAGCATTTT.

This clone came up once. The chain has TRBV20-1 and TRBJ2-5; D is perhaps TRBD2 (5 bases). V was clipped by 3 bases and J by 5 bases, with 7 bases between them. This CDR3 spans 11 amino acids. The germline V gene has CDR1 DFQATT and CDR2 SNEGSKA (reference sequence). The CDR3 here is CSASGVETQYF. DNA of the CDR3: TGCAGTGCTAGCGGGGTGGAGACCCAGTACTTC.

The chain employs TRBV5-4 and TRBJ2-1; TRBD1 matches 9 bases. The CDR3 has 15 residues. V shed 2 bases, J shed 5 bases, and the junction held 5 bases outside the gene matches. Germline loops: CDR1 SGHNT, CDR2 YYREEE (reference sequence). In DNA, the CDR3 is TGTGCCAGCAGCTTTGGCGGGACAGGGAACAATGAGCAGTTCTTC. Its translation: CASSFGGTGNNEQFF.

The gene calls are TRBV5-6 and TRBJ2-7; D unresolved. Germline CDR1 and CDR2: SGHDT and YYEEEE. Trimming took 0 bases from V and 2 from J, leaving 6 bases between them. CDR3 size: 13 residues. CDR3: CASSLAATYEQYF. In nucleotides, the CDR3 is TGTGCCAGCAGCTTGGCCGCTACCTACGAGCAGTACTTC.

The genes are TRBV11-2 and TRBJ2-1; the match to TRBD1 covers 7 bases. Germline-derived CDR1 and CDR2 are SGHAT and FQNNGV. The CDR3 length is 17 residues. The V and J ends lost 5 bases and 10 bases, in that order; junction bases with no gene match: 20. This CDR3 reads CASSVRPGTAPPGEQFF. CDR3 bases: TGTGCCAGCAGCGTACGTCCCGGGACAGCTCCTCCGGGGGAGCAGTTCTTC.

CDR3 protein: CASSQTGSTGELFF. The DNA of the CDR3 is TGCGCCAGCAGCCAGACAGGGAGCACCGGGGAGCTGTTTTTT. The chain uses TRBV5-1 and TRBJ2-2; 7 nucleotides agree with TRBD1. The trim removed 4 bases at V and 4 bases at J, leaving 4 bases unmatched. CDR1 and CDR2 from the germline V gene are SGHRS and YFSETQ. The CDR3 runs to 14 residues.

The V call is TRBV5-6, the J call TRBJ1-3; 10 nucleotides align to TRBD1. The CDR3 is 14 amino acids. Germline loops: CDR1 SGHDT, CDR2 YYEEEE. The J segment lost 9 bases and the V segment lost 6 bases, leaving 9 bases of the junction unmatched. The CDR3 sequence: CASTRTGGGATIYF. CDR3 DNA sequence: TGTGCCAGCACTCGGACAGGGGGGGGAGCCACCATATATTTT.